The text below deals with one TCR beta chain. How the authors handled the data: Counts of nucleated cells, estimated from reference gene primer amplification, were obtained. This table comes from immunoSEQ multiplex PCR, and its TCRdb copy is limited to in-frame clones, with some not included. V and J calls and clone size are given by that table; D and trimming were obtained from the DNA. The sample has a few hundred thousand clones, around 91% seen once; the top ten hold about 4.5%. The data are from a study of blood T cell repertoires in COVID-19. The age range of participants was about 18 to 89 years, with residence in about two dozen US areas. Researchers sorted participants into cohorts using their self-reported clinical history. The germline gives CDR1 SGHNT, CDR2 YENEEA. The CDR3 consists of 16 residues. V was pared by 5 bases and J by 2 bases, with 16 bases between.

The receptor was isolated from a woman in her late teens or twenties with acute COVID-19. The rearrangement uses TRBV11-3 and TRBJ2-1; a possible D gene is TRBD1 (5 bases). Source material: PBMCs or T cells enriched from blood (not recorded which). CDR3 loop: CASSNWGRVPYNEQFF. The DNA of the CDR3 is TGTGCCAGCAGCAACTGGGGCAGGGTTCCCTACAATGAGCAGTTCTTC.